The present entry profiles one T cell receptor beta chain with its context. Its antigen remains unknown. Repertoires were generated with immunoSEQ multiplex PCR, while TCRdb's copy carries only in-frame clones and drops some. The sample lists over 2,000,000 clones, 93% occurring once. This specimen comes from a study of shared clonotypes between healthy human individuals. Study observations and caveats: The authors expected sequencing depth to affect clonotype sharing among donors.

CD45RO-negative CD8 cells positively selected for CCR7 made up the naive population, which excluded terminally differentiated effector memory CD45RA+ cells. The CDR3 has 14 amino acids. V dropped 1 base and J dropped 3 bases, with 11 bases sitting between them. CDR1 is SGHNT and CDR2 is YYREEE in the germline V gene (reference sequence). Sequenced sample: naive CD8+ T cells from PBMCs. This TCR derives from a man between 18 and 29 years old in good health. Some clones in this sample may be carry-over from other donors' samples. This chain connects TRBV5-4 to TRBJ2-7; D is unresolved. The CDR3 nucleotides read TGTGCCAGCAGCTTGAACCGAAGGGACTACGAGCAGTACTTC. Residues: CASSLNRRDYEQYF.